The next 13 T cell receptor beta chains were all read from a single sample in a study of blood T cell repertoires in COVID-19. The table came from immunoSEQ multiplex PCR; TCRdb's copy has only in-frame clones and leaves some out. Altogether 90,000 to 150,000 clones are present, more than 75% being singletons, with the ten largest covering under 5%. The material sequenced was peripheral blood. The receptors were gathered from a man between 60 and 70 years old with acute or convalescent COVID-19.

The chain joins TRBV5-1 to TRBJ2-1; D unresolved. This CDR3 comprises 15 residues. Per the germline V gene, CDR1 is SGHRS and CDR2 is YFSETQ. The V end lost 0 bases, the J end lost 2 bases, and 9 bases lay between the germline ends. This CDR3 reads CASSLALITYNEQFF. In DNA form, the CDR3 reads TGCGCCAGCAGCTTGGCACTAATCACCTACAATGAGCAGTTCTTC.

The V and J genes are TRBV18 and TRBJ2-1, with 9 bases that match TRBD1. The ends lost 7 bases at V and 5 bases at J; junction bases unmatched: 3. The CDR3 spans 13 residues. In germline, CDR1 is KGHSH, CDR2 LQKENI. CDR3 DNA sequence: TGTGCCAGCTTGGGACAGGGTGACAATGAGCAGTTCTTC. This translates into CASLGQGDNEQFF. The whole variable domain, filled in from reference TRBV18 and TRBJ2-1, reads NAGVMQNPRHLVRRRGQEARLRCSPMKGHSHVYWYRQLPEEGLKFMVYLQKENIIDESGMPKERFSAEFPKEGPSILRIQQVVRGDSAAYFCASLGQGDNEQFFGPGTRLTVL.

This clone was observed once. The chain joins TRBV6-5 to TRBJ1-2; D is possibly TRBD1 (5 bases). The CDR3 loop spans 14 amino acids. Germline CDR1 is MNHEY and CDR2 is SVGAGI. V was trimmed by 2 bases and J by 7 bases, leaving 14 bases between them. In nucleotides, the CDR3 is TGTGCCAGCAGTTACGGGCAGGGAAAAGCTGGCTACACCTTC. Translation gives CASSYGQGKAGYTF.

The rearrangement uses TRBV19 and TRBJ2-7; 7 positions agree with TRBD1. Germline CDR1 LNHDA, CDR2 SQIVND (reference sequence). The ends lost 3 bases at V and 3 bases at J; junction bases unmatched: 5. This CDR3 has 14 residues. For the CDR3, the DNA is TGTGCCAGTAGTATTGCAGGGGGAGACTACGAGCAGTACTTC. Its protein is CASSIAGGDYEQYF. The full variable domain, completed using reference TRBV19 and TRBJ2-7, is DGGITQSPKYLFRKEGQNVTLSCEQNLNHDAMYWYRQDPGQGLRLIYYSQIVNDFQKGDIAEGYSVSREKKESFPLTVTSAQKNPTAFYLCASSIAGGDYEQYFGPGTRLTVT.

V gene TRBV18 combines with J gene TRBJ2-5; no firm D call. The V gene's germline CDR1 is KGHSH and CDR2 LQKENI. The V gene lost 2 bases and the J gene lost 2 bases, with 9 bases spanning the gap. There are 14 residues in the CDR3. The CDR3 sequence is CASSPAAGQETQYF. DNA for the CDR3: TGTGCCAGCTCACCAGCGGCCGGACAAGAGACCCAGTACTTC.

The gene calls are TRBV27 and TRBJ1-1; 7 nucleotides agree with TRBD1. The germline CDR1 and CDR2 sequences are MNHEY and SMNVEV (reference sequence). Losses at the gene ends were 5 bases for V and 6 bases for J; bases not matched to a gene: 9. The CDR3 contains 14 residues. The CDR3 DNA follows: TGTGCCAGCAGTGCTGACAGGGTCAGGGCTGAAGCTTTCTTT. This codes for CASSADRVRAEAFF.

The V call is TRBV6-5, the J call TRBJ2-5, with TRBD1 matching 10 bases. In germline, CDR1 is MNHEY, CDR2 SVGAGI. The CDR3 contains 15 residues. V shed 5 bases and J 4 bases; nucleotides not matched to a gene: 7. CDR3 loop: CASSKVGTGVETQYF. As DNA, the CDR3 is TGTGCCAGCAGTAAGGTGGGGACAGGGGTAGAGACCCAGTACTTC.

The chain joins TRBV27 to TRBJ2-7; possibly TRBD1 for D (5 bases). The CDR3 sequence is 15 residues long. Germline V CDR1 and CDR2: MNHEY, SMNVEV (reference sequence). The V end was cut by 3 bases, the J end by 5 bases, with 17 bases between. As DNA, the CDR3 is TGTGCCAGCAGTTTTACGGCAGGGATTCCCAACGAGCAGTACTTC. Amino acid sequence: CASSFTAGIPNEQYF.

This chain links TRBV5-1 with TRBJ2-2; 7 bases are shared with TRBD2. Germline V gene lookup returns CDR1 SGHRS and CDR2 YFSETQ. J gave up 7 bases and V 1 base, and 13 bases lay outside the gene matches. The CDR3 sequence is 17 residues long. The CDR3 loop reads CASSLYAGRESGGELFF. In nucleotides, the CDR3 is TGCGCCAGCAGCTTGTACGCAGGGAGGGAGAGCGGCGGGGAGCTGTTTTTT.

This clone was seen a handful of times. The genes are TRBV19 and TRBJ1-5, with D tentatively TRBD1 (6 bases). The V end was cut by 4 bases, the J end by 7 bases, with 14 bases between. The CDR3 spans 14 residues. Germline CDR1 reads LNHDA; CDR2 reads SQIVND (reference sequence). CDR3 in DNA: TGTGCCAGTAGTAGAACAGGGAAGGACCAGCCCCAGCATTTT. It is translated as CASSRTGKDQPQHF.

V is TRBV7-9 and J is TRBJ2-1; 7 bases fit TRBD2. Germline loops: CDR1 SEHNR, CDR2 FQNEAQ (reference sequence). This CDR3 has 16 residues. With V trimmed by 1 base and J by 3 bases, 6 bases remained unmatched. CDR3 loop: CASSLEVASGYNEQFF. CDR3 bases: TGTGCCAGCAGCTTAGAAGTCGCTAGCGGCTACAATGAGCAGTTCTTC.

This rearrangement joins TRBV2 to TRBJ2-2; D perhaps matches TRBD2 (6 bases). Germline V gives CDR1 SNHLY, CDR2 FYNNEI. This CDR3 is built from 15 residues. Trimming removed 6 bases from V and 6 bases from J, with 17 bases in between. CDR3 sequence (DNA): TGTGCCAGCAGCCCCGAGGGGAGGCCAGCCGGGGAGCTGTTTTTT. Encoded protein: CASSPEGRPAGELFF.

In this sample, this clone turned up once. The genes are TRBV7-9 and TRBJ1-1; D is perhaps TRBD1 (6 bases). Trimming took 3 bases from V and 3 from J, leaving 14 bases between them. This CDR3 comprises 15 residues. Germline V gives CDR1 SEHNR, CDR2 FQNEAQ (reference sequence). As DNA, the CDR3 is TGTGCCAGCAGCTTGGATTACAGGGTGGACACTGAAGCTTTCTTT. Translated: CASSLDYRVDTEAFF.